The following is a T cell receptor beta chain sequence with its context. Per the authors' pipeline: Cell counts per sample came from amplifying reference gene primers. Here immunoSEQ multiplex PCR was the method, and the copy in TCRdb shows in-frame clones only, minus some. The D gene and trimming were derived from the DNA, and the V and J assignments and clone size from that table. The table has just under 65,000 clones, about three quarters seen once. These data are taken from a study of blood T cell repertoires in COVID-19. Study overall: Researchers got acute and convalescent COVID-19 samples from the United States, Italy and Spain. T cells, B-cell-depleted T cells, or PBMCs provided the cDNA or gDNA that served as material.

Germline CDR1 is SGDLS and CDR2 is YYNGEE. The ends were cut back, 0 bases at V and 6 bases at J, with 13 bases in the middle. This CDR3 comprises 14 residues. The gene calls are TRBV9 and TRBJ2-7, with D possibly TRBD2 on 5 matching bases. The receptor comes from a human donor in a cohort sampled during active COVID-19. Material: peripheral blood. The CDR3 DNA follows: TGTGCCAGCAGCGTAGTTGCACGGGAAGGCGAGCAGTACTTC. This codes for CASSVVAREGEQYF.